This TCR beta chain comes out of a study of regulatory T cells in long-lasting Graves disease. With iRepertoire HTBI primers and Arm-PCR of CDR3 regions, TCR beta libraries were built. TCRdb re-derived calls from the multiplex PCR reads in MiXCR, one entry per CDR3 protein. The sample records 400,000 to 600,000 distinct CDR3 sequences, around a fifth being singletons. Trimming removed 0 bases at V and 0 bases at J, with 11 bases between. CDR1 is LGHNA, CDR2 YSLEER, per germline. CDR3 length: 16 residues. This clonotype was detected a few times. Its antigen is unknown. Notes on the study in general: TRBV28, TRBJ1-2 and TRBJ2-5 emerged as the favored segments in persistent disease.

Time point meaning: persistent/refractory GD, antithyroid drugs over 5 years with positive TRAb. RNA from PBMCs was the source of the TCR library. The starting material was peripheral blood mononuclear cells (PBMCs), obtained when the disease was refractory, from a patient treated with antithyroid drugs. The chain combines TRBV4-3 with TRBJ1-1, with D uncertain. This receptor was obtained from a female donor with Graves disease. In DNA form, the CDR3 reads TGCGCCAGCAGCCAAGATACCTTACACCTGAACACTGAAGCTTTCTTT. As protein: CASSQDTLHLNTEAFF.